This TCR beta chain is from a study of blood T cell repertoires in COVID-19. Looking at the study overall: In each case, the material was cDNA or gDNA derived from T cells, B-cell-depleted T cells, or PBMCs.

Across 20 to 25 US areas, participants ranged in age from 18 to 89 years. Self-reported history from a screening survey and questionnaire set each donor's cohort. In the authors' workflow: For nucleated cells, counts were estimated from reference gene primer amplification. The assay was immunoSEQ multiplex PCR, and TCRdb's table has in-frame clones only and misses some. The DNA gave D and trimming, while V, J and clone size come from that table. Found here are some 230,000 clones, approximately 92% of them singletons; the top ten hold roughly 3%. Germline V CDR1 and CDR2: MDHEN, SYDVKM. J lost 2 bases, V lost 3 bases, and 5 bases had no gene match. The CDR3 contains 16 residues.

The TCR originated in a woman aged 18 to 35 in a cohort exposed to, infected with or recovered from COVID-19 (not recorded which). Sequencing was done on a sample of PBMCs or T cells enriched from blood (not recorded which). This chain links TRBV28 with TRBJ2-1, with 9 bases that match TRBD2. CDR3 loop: CASSLDLAGAYNEQFF. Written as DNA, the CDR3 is TGTGCCAGCAGTTTGGACTTAGCGGGAGCCTACAATGAGCAGTTCTTC.